This TCR beta chain was documented in a study of OX40 agonist ivuxolimab in advanced cancers. Study in general: It was permissible to have had prior anti-PD-1, anti-PD-L1 or anti-CTLA-4 therapy, and about 40% had some. Study conclusions and caveats: The study found that CD8+ T cells averaged more expanded clones than CD4+.

The table came from immunoSEQ multiplex PCR; TCRdb's copy has only in-frame clones and leaves some out. The table includes roughly 56,000 clones, roughly 84% detected once. The CDR3 consists of 13 residues. Deletions cut 4 bases from V and 3 bases from J, with 10 bases between. The germline V gene has CDR1 SGHKS and CDR2 YYEKEE (reference sequence). A word on this clone: Its antigen is not known.

The source is an adult with an advanced solid tumor such as melanoma, head and neck, liver or kidney cancer. This chain links TRBV5-5 with TRBJ1-1; D call uncertain. The sequences come from CD4+ or CD8+ T cells sorted from blood, collected in a trial of the OX40 agonist ivuxolimab. The CDR3 DNA reads as TGTGCCAGCAGCCATACATCGGACACTGAAGCTTTCTTT. This translates into CASSHTSDTEAFF.